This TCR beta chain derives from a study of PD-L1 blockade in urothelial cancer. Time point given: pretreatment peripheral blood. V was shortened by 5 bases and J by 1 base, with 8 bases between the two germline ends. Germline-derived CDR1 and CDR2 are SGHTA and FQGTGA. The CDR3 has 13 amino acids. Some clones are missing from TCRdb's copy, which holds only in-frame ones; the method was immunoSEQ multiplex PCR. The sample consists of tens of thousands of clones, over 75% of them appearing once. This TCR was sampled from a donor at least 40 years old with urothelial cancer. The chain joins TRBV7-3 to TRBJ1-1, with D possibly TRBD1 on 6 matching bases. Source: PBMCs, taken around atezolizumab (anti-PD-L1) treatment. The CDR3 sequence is CASSADRNTEAFF. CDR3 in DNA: TGTGCCAGCAGCGCGGACAGGAACACTGAAGCTTTCTTT.